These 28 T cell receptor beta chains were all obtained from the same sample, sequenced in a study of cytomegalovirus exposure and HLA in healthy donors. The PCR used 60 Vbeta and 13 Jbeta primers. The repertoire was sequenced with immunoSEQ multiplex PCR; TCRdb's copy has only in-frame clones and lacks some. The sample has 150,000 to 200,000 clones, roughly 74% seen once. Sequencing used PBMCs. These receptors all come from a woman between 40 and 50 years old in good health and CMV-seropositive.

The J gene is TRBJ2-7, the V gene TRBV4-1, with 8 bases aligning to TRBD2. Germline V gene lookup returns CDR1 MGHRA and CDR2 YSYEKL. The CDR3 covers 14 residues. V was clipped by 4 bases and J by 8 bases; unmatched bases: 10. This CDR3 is CASSRPGGGEQQYF. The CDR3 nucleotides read TGCGCCAGCAGCCGCCCGGGGGGGGGCGAGCAGCAGTACTTC.

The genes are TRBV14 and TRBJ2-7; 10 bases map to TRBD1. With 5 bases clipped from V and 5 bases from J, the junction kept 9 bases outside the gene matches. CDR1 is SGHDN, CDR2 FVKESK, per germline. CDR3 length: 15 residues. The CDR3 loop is CASSGLGQGSHEQYF. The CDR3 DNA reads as TGTGCCAGCAGCGGCTTGGGACAGGGGTCCCACGAGCAGTACTTC.

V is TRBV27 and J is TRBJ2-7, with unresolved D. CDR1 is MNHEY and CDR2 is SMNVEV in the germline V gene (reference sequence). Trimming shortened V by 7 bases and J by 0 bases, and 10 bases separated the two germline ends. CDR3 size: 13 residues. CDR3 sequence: CASNGGNSYEQYF. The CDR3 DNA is TGTGCCAGCAATGGCGGTAACTCCTACGAGCAGTACTTC.

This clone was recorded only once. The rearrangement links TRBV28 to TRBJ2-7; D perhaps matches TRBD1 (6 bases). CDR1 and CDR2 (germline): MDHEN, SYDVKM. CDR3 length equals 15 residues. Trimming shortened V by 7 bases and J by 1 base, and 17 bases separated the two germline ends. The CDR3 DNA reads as TGTGCCAGCAACCCAGACAGGCTACTATCCTACGAGCAGTACTTC. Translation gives CASNPDRLLSYEQYF.

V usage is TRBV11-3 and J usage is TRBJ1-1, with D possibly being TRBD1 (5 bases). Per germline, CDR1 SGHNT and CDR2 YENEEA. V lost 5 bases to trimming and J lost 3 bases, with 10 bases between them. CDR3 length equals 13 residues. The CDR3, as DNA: TGTGCCAGCAGCCCTGACAGCTACACTGAAGCTTTCTTT. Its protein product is CASSPDSYTEAFF.

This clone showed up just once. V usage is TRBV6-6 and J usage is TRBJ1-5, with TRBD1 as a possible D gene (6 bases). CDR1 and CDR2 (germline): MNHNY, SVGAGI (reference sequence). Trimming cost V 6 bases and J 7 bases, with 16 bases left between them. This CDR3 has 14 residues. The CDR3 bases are TGTGCCAGCAGGGACCAGGGGTATCACCAGCCCCAGCATTTT. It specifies CASRDQGYHQPQHF.

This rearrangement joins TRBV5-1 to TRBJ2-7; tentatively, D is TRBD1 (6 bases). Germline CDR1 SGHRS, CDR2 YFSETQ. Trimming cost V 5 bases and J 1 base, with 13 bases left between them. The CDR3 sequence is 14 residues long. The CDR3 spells CASRRTELSYEQYF. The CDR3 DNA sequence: TGCGCCAGCAGGCGGACAGAACTATCCTACGAGCAGTACTTC.

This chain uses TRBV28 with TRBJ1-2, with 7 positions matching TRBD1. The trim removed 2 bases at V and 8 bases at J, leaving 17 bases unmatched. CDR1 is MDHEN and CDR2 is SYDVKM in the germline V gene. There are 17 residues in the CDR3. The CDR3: CASSLRAISGVRGGYTF. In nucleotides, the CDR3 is TGTGCCAGCAGTTTACGAGCCATATCAGGGGTCAGGGGGGGCTACACCTTC.

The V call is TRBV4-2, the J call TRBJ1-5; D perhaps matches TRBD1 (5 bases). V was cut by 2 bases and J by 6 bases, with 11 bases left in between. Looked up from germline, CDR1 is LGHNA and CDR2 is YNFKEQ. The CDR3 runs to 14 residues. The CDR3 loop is CASSQSLGGQPQHF. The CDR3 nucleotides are TGTGCCAGCAGCCAAAGCCTCGGGGGTCAGCCCCAGCATTTT.

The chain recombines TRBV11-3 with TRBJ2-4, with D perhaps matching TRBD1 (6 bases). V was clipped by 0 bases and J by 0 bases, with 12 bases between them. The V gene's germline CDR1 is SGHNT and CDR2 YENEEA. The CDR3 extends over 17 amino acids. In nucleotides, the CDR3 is TGTGCCAGCAGCTTAGACCGGGACATATTAGCCAAAAACATTCAGTACTTC. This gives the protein CASSLDRDILAKNIQYF.

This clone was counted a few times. CDR3 sequence (DNA): TGCGCCAGCAGCTTGGGTGGAGGGGGCGAGTGGAATGAGCAGTTCTTC. Protein sequence: CASSLGGGGEWNEQFF. The chain is built from TRBV5-1 and TRBJ2-1; TRBD1 is a possible D gene (7 bases). The V end was cut by 0 bases, the J end by 7 bases, with 17 bases between. The CDR3 loop spans 16 amino acids. CDR1 is SGHRS and CDR2 is YFSETQ in the germline V gene. Combining the CDR3 with reference TRBV5-1 and TRBJ2-1 gives the whole variable domain KAGVTQTPRYLIKTRGQQVTLSCSPISGHRSVSWYQQTPGQGLQFLFEYFSETQRNKGNFPGRFSGRQFSNSRSEMNVSTLELGDSALYLCASSLGGGGEWNEQFFGPGTRLTVL.

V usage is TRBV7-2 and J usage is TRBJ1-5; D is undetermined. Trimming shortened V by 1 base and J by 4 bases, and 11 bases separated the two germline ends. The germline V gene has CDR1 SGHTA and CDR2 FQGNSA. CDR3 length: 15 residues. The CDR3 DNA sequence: TGTGCCAGCAGCTTAGGTTCAACGAGTAATCAGCCCCAGCATTTT. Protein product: CASSLGSTSNQPQHF.

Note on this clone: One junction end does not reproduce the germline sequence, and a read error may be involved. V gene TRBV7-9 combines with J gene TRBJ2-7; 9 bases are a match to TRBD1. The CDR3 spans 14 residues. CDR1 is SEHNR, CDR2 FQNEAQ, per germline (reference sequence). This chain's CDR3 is CSSSLAGQGYEQYF. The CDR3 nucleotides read TGTTCCAGCAGCTTAGCAGGACAGGGGTACGAGCAGTACTTC.

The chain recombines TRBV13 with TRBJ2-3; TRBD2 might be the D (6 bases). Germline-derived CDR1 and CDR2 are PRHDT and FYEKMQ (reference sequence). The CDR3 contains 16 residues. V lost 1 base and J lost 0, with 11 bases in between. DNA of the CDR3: TGTGCCAGCAGCTTAGTGGGACTTTATAGCACAGATACGCAGTATTTT. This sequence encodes CASSLVGLYSTDTQYF.

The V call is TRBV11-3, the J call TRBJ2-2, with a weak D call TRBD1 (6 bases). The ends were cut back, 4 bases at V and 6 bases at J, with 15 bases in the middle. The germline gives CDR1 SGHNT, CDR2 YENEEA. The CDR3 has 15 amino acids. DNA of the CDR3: TGTGCCAGCAGCTCCTCGCCAGGGGTAGCCGGGGAGCTGTTTTTT. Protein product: CASSSSPGVAGELFF.

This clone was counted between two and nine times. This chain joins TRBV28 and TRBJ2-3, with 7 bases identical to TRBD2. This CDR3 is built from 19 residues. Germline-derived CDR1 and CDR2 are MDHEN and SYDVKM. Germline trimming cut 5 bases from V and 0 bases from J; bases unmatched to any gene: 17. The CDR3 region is CASSPPSFGLEFSTDTQYF. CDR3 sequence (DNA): TGTGCCAGCAGTCCGCCCTCCTTCGGACTAGAATTTAGCACAGATACGCAGTATTTT.

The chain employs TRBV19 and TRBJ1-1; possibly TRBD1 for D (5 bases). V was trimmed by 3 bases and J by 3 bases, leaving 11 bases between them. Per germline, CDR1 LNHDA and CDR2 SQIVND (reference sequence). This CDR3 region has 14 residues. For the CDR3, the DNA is TGTGCCAGTAGTATCCTTTCAGGGTACACTGAAGCTTTCTTT. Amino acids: CASSILSGYTEAFF.

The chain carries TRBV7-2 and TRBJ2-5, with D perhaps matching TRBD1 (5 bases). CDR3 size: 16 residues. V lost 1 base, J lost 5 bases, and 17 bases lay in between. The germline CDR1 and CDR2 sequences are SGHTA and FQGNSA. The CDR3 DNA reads TGTGCCAGCAGCTTAGAGATCAGGGTGGGAATGGAGACCCAGTACTTC. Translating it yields CASSLEIRVGMETQYF.

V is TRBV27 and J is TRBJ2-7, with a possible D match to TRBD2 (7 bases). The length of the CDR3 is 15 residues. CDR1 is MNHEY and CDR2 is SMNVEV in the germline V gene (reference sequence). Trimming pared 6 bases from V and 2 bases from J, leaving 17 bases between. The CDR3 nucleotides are TGTGCCAGCAGGCCAGCGGGAAGGGGGACCTACGAGCAGTACTTC. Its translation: CASRPAGRGTYEQYF.

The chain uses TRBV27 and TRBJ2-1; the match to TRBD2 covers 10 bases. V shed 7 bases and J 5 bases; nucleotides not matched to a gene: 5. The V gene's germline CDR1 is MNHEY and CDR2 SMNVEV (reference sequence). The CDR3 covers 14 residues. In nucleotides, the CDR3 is TGTGCCAGCATTCCAGCGGGAGGGAACAATGAGCAGTTCTTC. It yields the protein CASIPAGGNNEQFF.

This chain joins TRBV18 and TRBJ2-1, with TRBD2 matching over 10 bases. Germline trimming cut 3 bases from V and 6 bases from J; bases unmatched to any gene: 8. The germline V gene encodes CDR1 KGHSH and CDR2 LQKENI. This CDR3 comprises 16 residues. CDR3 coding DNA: TGTGCCAGCTCACCTAGCCTAGCGGGAGTACGCAATGAGCAGTTCTTC. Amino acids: CASSPSLAGVRNEQFF.

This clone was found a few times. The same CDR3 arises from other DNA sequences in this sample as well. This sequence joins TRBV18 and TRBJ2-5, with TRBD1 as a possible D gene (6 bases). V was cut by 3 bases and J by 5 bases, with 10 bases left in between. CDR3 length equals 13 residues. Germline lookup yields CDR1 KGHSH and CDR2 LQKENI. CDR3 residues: CASSPGQLETQYF. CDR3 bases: TGTGCCAGCTCACCGGGACAATTGGAGACCCAGTACTTC.

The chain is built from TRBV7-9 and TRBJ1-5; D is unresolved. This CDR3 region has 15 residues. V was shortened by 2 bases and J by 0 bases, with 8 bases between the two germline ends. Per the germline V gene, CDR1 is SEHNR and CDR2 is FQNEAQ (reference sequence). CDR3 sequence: CASSLTADSNQPQHF. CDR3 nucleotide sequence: TGTGCCAGCAGCTTAACAGCGGATAGCAATCAGCCCCAGCATTTT. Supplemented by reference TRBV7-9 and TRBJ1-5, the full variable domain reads DTGVSQNPRHKITKRGQNVTFRCDPISEHNRLYWYRQTLGQGPEFLTYFQNEAQLEKSRLLSDRFSAERPKGSFSTLEIQRTEQGDSAMYLCASSLTADSNQPQHFGDGTRLSIL.

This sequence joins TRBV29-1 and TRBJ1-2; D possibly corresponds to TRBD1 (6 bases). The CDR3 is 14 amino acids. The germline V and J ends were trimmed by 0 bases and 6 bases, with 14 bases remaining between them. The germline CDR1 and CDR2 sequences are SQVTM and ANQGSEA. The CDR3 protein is CSVEDLGGANGYTF. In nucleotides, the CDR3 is TGCAGCGTTGAAGATCTGGGGGGGGCCAATGGCTACACCTTC.

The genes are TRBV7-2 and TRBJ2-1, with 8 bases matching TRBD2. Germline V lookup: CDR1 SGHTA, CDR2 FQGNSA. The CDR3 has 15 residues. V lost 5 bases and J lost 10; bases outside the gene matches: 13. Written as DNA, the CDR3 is TGTGCCAGCAGCCCGCCGGGACTAGGGGGTCGGGAGCAGTTCTTC. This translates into CASSPPGLGGREQFF.

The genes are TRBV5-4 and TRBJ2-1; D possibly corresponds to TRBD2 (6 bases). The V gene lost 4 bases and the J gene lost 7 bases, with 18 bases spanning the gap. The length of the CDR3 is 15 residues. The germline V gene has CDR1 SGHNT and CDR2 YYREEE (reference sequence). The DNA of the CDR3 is TGTGCCAGCAGCGGGGCGGGGCTGTTAACGAATGAGCAGTTCTTC. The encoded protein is CASSGAGLLTNEQFF.

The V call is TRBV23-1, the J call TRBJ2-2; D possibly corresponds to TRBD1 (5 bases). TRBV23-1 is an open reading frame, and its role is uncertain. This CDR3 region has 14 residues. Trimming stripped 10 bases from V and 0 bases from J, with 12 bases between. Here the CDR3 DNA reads TGCGCCACCCTAAGACAGACGAACACCGGGGAGCTGTTTTTT. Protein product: CATLRQTNTGELFF.

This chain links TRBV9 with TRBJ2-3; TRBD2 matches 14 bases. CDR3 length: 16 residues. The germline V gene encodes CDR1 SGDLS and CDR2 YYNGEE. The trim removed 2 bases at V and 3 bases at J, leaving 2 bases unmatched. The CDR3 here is CASSVGTSGRTDTQYF. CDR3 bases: TGTGCCAGCAGCGTGGGGACTAGCGGGAGAACAGATACGCAGTATTTT.